The 28 T cell receptor beta chains in this list originate from one sample, sequenced in a study of T-cell reconstitution after alpha-beta-depleted transplantation in children. Preparation of the TCRbeta library was carried out with unique molecular identifiers. TCRdb re-called the PCR reads with MiXCR, one entry per CDR3 protein. In the table there are a few hundred thousand distinct CDR3 sequences, roughly a quarter of which are singletons. Sequences were derived from PBMCs, sampled before TCRalphabeta/CD19-depleted stem cell transplant. Receptors were obtained from a boy less than two years old with Wiskott-Aldrich syndrome, due to receive a stem cell transplant.

The gene calls are TRBV7-2 and TRBJ2-7, with D hard to call. Trimming took 5 bases from V and 3 from J, leaving 17 bases between them. This CDR3 is 15 amino acids long. Germline V gene data show CDR1 as SGHTA and CDR2 as FQGNSA. CDR3 region: CASSLRPTLIYEQYF. CDR3 in DNA: TGTGCCAGCAGCCTACGTCCGACCCTGATCTACGAGCAGTACTTC.

V usage is TRBV6-5 and J usage is TRBJ2-1, with D possibly matching TRBD1 (5 bases). The CDR3 covers 15 residues. Trimming removed 6 bases at V and 5 bases at J, with 17 bases between. Looked up from germline, CDR1 is MNHEY and CDR2 is SVGAGI. CDR3 sequence (DNA): TGTGCCAGCAGCACAGGTTTAGGTAGCAACAATGAGCAGTTCTTC. It translates to CASSTGLGSNNEQFF.

J is TRBJ1-1 and V is TRBV15; no firm D call. The ends were cut back, 5 bases at V and 1 base at J, with 2 bases in the middle. The CDR3 runs 11 residues. The V gene's germline CDR1 is LNHNV and CDR2 YYDKDF (reference sequence). The CDR3 is CATSGNTEAFF. CDR3 nucleotide sequence: TGTGCCACCAGCGGGAACACTGAAGCTTTCTTT.

In its sample, this clonotype was seen a few times. The chain has TRBV6-1 and TRBJ2-6; tentatively, D is TRBD1 or TRBD2 (6 bases each). V lost 4 bases to trimming and J lost 1 base, with 17 bases between them. The CDR3 runs 18 residues. Germline V CDR1 and CDR2: MNHNS, SASEGT. The chain's CDR3 is CASSGGGSKRSGANVLTF. CDR3 nucleotide sequence: TGTGCCAGCAGTGGAGGGGGGTCTAAGAGATCTGGGGCCAACGTCCTGACTTTC.

This clonotype was found once. The V call is TRBV11-2, the J call TRBJ2-7, with TRBD2 identical over 16 bases. CDR3 length: 16 residues. Germline V gene lookup returns CDR1 SGHAT and CDR2 FQNNGV. The ends lost 3 bases at V and 6 bases at J; junction bases unmatched: 5. CDR3 DNA: TGTGCCAGCAGCTTGGGACTAGCGGGAGGGCCGTCCGAGCAGTACTTC. Translated, it gives CASSLGLAGGPSEQYF.

This clonotype was counted ten times or more. The gene calls are TRBV10-3 and TRBJ2-1; 10 bases map to TRBD2. Germline values: CDR1 ENHRY, CDR2 SYGVKD. The CDR3 covers 16 residues. The V gene end was trimmed by 3 bases and the J gene end by 3 bases; junction bases not matched to a gene: 5. The DNA for the CDR3 is TGTGCCATCAGTGAACGTCTAGCGGGAGTCTACAATGAGCAGTTCTTC. Translation: CAISERLAGVYNEQFF.

This rearrangement joins TRBV5-4 to TRBJ2-5, with TRBD2 as a possible D gene (5 bases). V dropped 4 bases and J dropped 6 bases, with 16 bases sitting between them. CDR1 and CDR2 (germline): SGHNT, YYREEE (reference sequence). The CDR3 is made up of 14 amino acids. The CDR3 region is CASSAGPTGKTQYF. The DNA for the CDR3 is TGTGCCAGCAGCGCCGGACCTACGGGGAAGACCCAGTACTTC. Full variable domain (rest looked up from reference TRBV5-4 and TRBJ2-5): ETGVTQSPTHLIKTRGQQVTLRCSSQSGHNTVSWYQQALGQGPQFIFQYYREEENGRGNFPPRFSGLQFPNYSSELNVNALELDDSALYLCASSAGPTGKTQYFGPGTRLLVL.

This clonotype was seen only a few times. V and J are TRBV3-1 and TRBJ2-1; 8 bases fit TRBD2. This CDR3 is 16 amino acids long. The V gene end was trimmed by 0 bases and the J gene end by 2 bases; junction bases not matched to a gene: 3. Germline V gives CDR1 LGHDT, CDR2 YNNKEL (reference sequence). In DNA form, the CDR3 reads TGTGCCAGCAGCCAAGATGCACTAGCGGCCTACAATGAGCAGTTCTTC. This gives the protein CASSQDALAAYNEQFF.

This clonotype has just one count. The chain recombines TRBV7-7 with TRBJ2-5; possibly TRBD1 for D (6 bases). Germline loops: CDR1 SSHAT, CDR2 FNYEAQ (reference sequence). The CDR3 runs to 14 residues. V was clipped by 6 bases and J by 1 base, with 12 bases between them. The CDR3 sequence is CASSTQDSQETQYF. The DNA for the CDR3 is TGTGCCAGCAGTACCCAGGACAGCCAAGAGACCCAGTACTTC.

This clonotype turned up a few times. This rearrangement joins TRBV5-1 to TRBJ2-7; 9 nucleotides agree with TRBD2. CDR1 SGHRS and CDR2 YFSETQ come from the germline V gene. The CDR3 length is 15 residues. J gave up 2 bases and V 0 bases, and 3 bases lay outside the gene matches. In DNA form, the CDR3 reads TGCGCCAGCAGCTTGGTGGCTAGCGGGACCTACGAGCAGTACTTC. It yields the protein CASSLVASGTYEQYF.

This clonotype was seen a handful of times. This may be a read error, as it is one base from a much larger clone. J is TRBJ2-2 and V is TRBV6-5; D is unresolved. Germline CDR1 is MNHEY and CDR2 is SVGAGI. The CDR3 has 11 amino acids. Trimming pared 6 bases from V and 6 bases from J, leaving 5 bases between. For the CDR3, the DNA is TGTGCCAGCAGCCAGGCCGGGGAGCTGTTTTTT. It translates to CASSQAGELFF.

This clonotype was counted only a few times. The chain combines TRBV29-1 with TRBJ1-3; D gene uncertain. This CDR3 has 12 amino acids. CDR1 and CDR2 from the germline V gene are SQVTM and ANQGSEA. Trimming removed 3 bases at V and 0 bases at J, with 3 bases between. The CDR3 sequence is CSVEGSGNTIYF. The CDR3 DNA sequence: TGCAGCGTTGAGGGCTCTGGAAACACCATATATTTT.

The chain employs TRBV12-3 or TRBV12-4 and TRBJ2-3; 8 bases are shared with TRBD2. The CDR3 contains 16 residues. The V and J ends lost 3 bases and 1 base, in that order; junction bases with no gene match: 6. CDR3 protein: CASSLGGLVGTDTQYF. The CDR3 DNA sequence: TGTGCCAGCAGTTTGGGGGGACTAGTCGGCACAGATACGCAGTATTTT.

The chain carries TRBV5-1 and TRBJ2-1; 7 bases map to TRBD2. The V segment lost 4 bases and the J segment 9 bases; nucleotides outside the gene matches: 7. Looked up from germline, CDR1 is SGHRS and CDR2 is YFSETQ. This CDR3 contains 13 residues. CDR3 in DNA: TGCGCCAGCAGCCGCGATTTAGCGGGTGAGCAGTTCTTC. It is translated as CASSRDLAGEQFF.

J is TRBJ2-7 and V is TRBV28, with TRBD2 identical over 8 bases. CDR1 and CDR2 (germline): MDHEN, SYDVKM. CDR3 length equals 13 residues. V gave up 2 bases and J gave up 6 bases; unmatched junction bases: 3. CDR3 region: CASSLAGGSEQYF. For the CDR3, the DNA is TGTGCCAGCAGTTTAGCGGGAGGCTCCGAGCAGTACTTC.

The J gene is TRBJ2-5, the V gene TRBV28, with TRBD1 matching 11 bases. The CDR3 has 15 amino acids. The germline gives CDR1 MDHEN, CDR2 SYDVKM. V lost 2 bases to trimming and J lost 5 bases; unmatched junction nucleotides: 4. The CDR3 nucleotides read TGTGCCAGCAGTTTAAGGACAGGGGGCGAGGAGACCCAGTACTTC. Translating it yields CASSLRTGGEETQYF.

The chain links TRBV6-1 to TRBJ2-5; possible D gene TRBD1, 6 bases. The CDR3 consists of 12 residues. Germline CDR1 reads MNHNS; CDR2 reads SASEGT. Trimming took 5 bases from V and 4 from J, leaving 8 bases between them. The chain's CDR3 is CASSNRVETQYF. The CDR3 nucleotides read TGTGCCAGCAGTAACAGGGTAGAGACCCAGTACTTC.

V is TRBV5-1 and J is TRBJ2-2; D ambiguous. Between the trimmed V and J ends, which lost 4 bases and 4 bases, there was a span of 8 bases. The length of the CDR3 is 13 residues. Germline lookup yields CDR1 SGHRS and CDR2 YFSETQ. In DNA, the CDR3 is TGCGCCAGCAGCGACACGGGCACCGGGGAGCTGTTTTTT. As protein: CASSDTGTGELFF.

The chain employs TRBV12-3 or TRBV12-4 and TRBJ1-6; D unresolved. The CDR3 loop spans 13 amino acids. Trimming took off 4 bases at V and 9 bases at J, with 10 bases between the two ends. In DNA, the CDR3 is TGTGCCAGCAGTTCGGCGGTAGTTTCACCCCTCCACTTT. Translated: CASSSAVVSPLHF.

This clonotype was seen only a few times. CDR3 sequence reads: CATTQTSSYEQYF. The CDR3 bases are TGTGCCACGACACAGACGAGCTCCTACGAGCAGTACTTC. The V gene is TRBV10-3, the J gene TRBJ2-7, with unresolved D. Germline lookup yields CDR1 ENHRY and CDR2 SYGVKD. Trimming removed 10 bases from V and 0 bases from J, with 13 bases in between. The CDR3 loop spans 13 amino acids.

The chain combines TRBV10-3 with TRBJ2-5; tentatively, D is TRBD1 (6 bases). The CDR3 covers 13 residues. Trimming took 3 bases from V and 5 from J, leaving 10 bases between them. Looked up from germline, CDR1 is ENHRY and CDR2 is SYGVKD. The DNA for the CDR3 is TGTGCCATCAGTGACTACAGGGAGGAGACCCAGTACTTC. Its translation: CAISDYREETQYF.

The chain has TRBV5-1 and TRBJ2-1; D remains unclear. The germline CDR1 and CDR2 sequences are SGHRS and YFSETQ. CDR3 length: 13 residues. Trimming removed 0 bases at V and 7 bases at J, with 8 bases between. CDR3 loop: CASSLGLSNEQFF. CDR3 nucleotide sequence: TGCGCCAGCAGCTTGGGTCTTTCTAATGAGCAGTTCTTC.

This clonotype showed up just a few times. V is TRBV5-1 and J is TRBJ1-4; maybe TRBD1 (6 bases). Germline V gene data show CDR1 as SGHRS and CDR2 as YFSETQ. This CDR3 is built from 15 residues. V lost 4 bases to trimming and J lost 4 bases, with 14 bases between them. CDR3 coding DNA: TGCGCCAGCAGCATTAGCGGGACAAGTAATGAAAAACTGTTTTTT. The encoded protein is CASSISGTSNEKLFF.

This clonotype was seen a few times. The chain is built from TRBV29-1 and TRBJ2-3, with D unresolved. The CDR3 sequence is 12 residues long. Germline V gene data show CDR1 as SQVTM and CDR2 as ANQGSEA. V dropped 0 bases and J dropped 5 bases, with 6 bases sitting between them. This chain's CDR3 is CSVEDSKDTQYF. CDR3 coding DNA: TGCAGCGTTGAAGACTCTAAAGATACGCAGTATTTT.

There are a few counts of this clonotype. V is TRBV20-1 and J is TRBJ2-7; D may be TRBD1 (5 bases). The CDR3 extends over 11 amino acids. V was pared by 5 bases and J by 1 base, with 6 bases between. CDR1 and CDR2 (germline): DFQATT, SNEGSKA (reference sequence). CDR3 DNA sequence: TGCAGTGCTCAGGGATCCTACGAGCAGTACTTC. This codes for CSAQGSYEQYF.

This clonotype showed up just a few times. The chain employs TRBV5-4 and TRBJ2-6; D gene uncertain. Trimming took 4 bases from V and 3 from J, leaving 2 bases between them. Germline CDR1 and CDR2: SGHNT and YYREEE (reference sequence). The CDR3 spans 12 residues. CDR3 region: CASSLGANVLTF. CDR3 bases: TGTGCCAGCAGCCTTGGGGCCAACGTCCTGACTTTC.

The genes are TRBV12-3 or TRBV12-4 and TRBJ2-3; TRBD2 agrees at 7 bases. The CDR3 extends over 15 amino acids. V shed 6 bases and J 0 bases; nucleotides not matched to a gene: 6. CDR3 amino acids: CASRTGTTSTDTQYF. As DNA, the CDR3 is TGTGCCAGCAGAACCGGGACTACAAGCACAGATACGCAGTATTTT.

The genes are TRBV18 and TRBJ1-4; weak D call: TRBD1 (5 bases). Germline V gene data show CDR1 as KGHSH and CDR2 as LQKENI. This CDR3 has 14 amino acids. Trimming took off 3 bases at V and 0 bases at J, with 5 bases between the two ends. In DNA, the CDR3 is TGTGCCAGCTCACCGACAGCAACTAATGAAAAACTGTTTTTT. The encoded protein is CASSPTATNEKLFF.